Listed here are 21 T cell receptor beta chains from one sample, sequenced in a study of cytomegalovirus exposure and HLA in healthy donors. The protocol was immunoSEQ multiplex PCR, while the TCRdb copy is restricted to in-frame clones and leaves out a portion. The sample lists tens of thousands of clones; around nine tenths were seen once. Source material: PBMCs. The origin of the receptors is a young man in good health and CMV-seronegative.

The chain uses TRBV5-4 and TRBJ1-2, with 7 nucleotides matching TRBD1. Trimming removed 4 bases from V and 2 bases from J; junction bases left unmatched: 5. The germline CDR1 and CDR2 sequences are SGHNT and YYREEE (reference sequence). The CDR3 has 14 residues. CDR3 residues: CASSVGQDNYGYTF. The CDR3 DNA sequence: TGTGCCAGCAGCGTCGGACAGGACAACTATGGCTACACCTTC.

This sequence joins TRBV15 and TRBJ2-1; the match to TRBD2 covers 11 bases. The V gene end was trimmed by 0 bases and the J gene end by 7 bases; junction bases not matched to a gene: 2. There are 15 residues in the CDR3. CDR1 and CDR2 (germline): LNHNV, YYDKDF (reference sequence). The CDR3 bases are TGTGCCACCAGCAGAGATACTAGCGGGAGAAATGAGCAGTTCTTC. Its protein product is CATSRDTSGRNEQFF.

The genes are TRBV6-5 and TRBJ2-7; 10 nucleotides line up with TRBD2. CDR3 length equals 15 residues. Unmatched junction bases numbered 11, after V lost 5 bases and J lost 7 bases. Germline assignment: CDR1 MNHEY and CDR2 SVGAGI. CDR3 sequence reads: CASSKPGLATEEQYF. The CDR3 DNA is TGTGCCAGCAGTAAACCGGGACTAGCGACGGAGGAGCAGTACTTC.

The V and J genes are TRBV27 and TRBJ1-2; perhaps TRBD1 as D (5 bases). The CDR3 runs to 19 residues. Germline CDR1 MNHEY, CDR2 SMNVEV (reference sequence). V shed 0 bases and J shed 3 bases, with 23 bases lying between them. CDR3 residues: CASSLSRIQGQAADYGYTF. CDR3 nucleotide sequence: TGTGCCAGCAGTTTATCGAGAATCCAGGGTCAGGCGGCGGACTATGGCTACACCTTC.

The CDR3 nucleotides read TGTGCCAGCAGCTCACCGGTTGGGGCCGTCGGGGAGCTGTTTTTT. Protein product: CASSSPVGAVGELFF. The chain combines TRBV7-9 with TRBJ2-2; possibly TRBD1 for D (5 bases). This CDR3 is built from 15 residues. V dropped 4 bases and J dropped 7 bases, with 16 bases sitting between them. Germline-derived CDR1 and CDR2 are SEHNR and FQNEAQ (reference sequence).

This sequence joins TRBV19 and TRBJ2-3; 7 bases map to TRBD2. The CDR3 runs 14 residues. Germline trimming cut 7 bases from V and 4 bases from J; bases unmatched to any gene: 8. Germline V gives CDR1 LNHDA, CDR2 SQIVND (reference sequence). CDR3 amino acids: CASTSGKASDTQYF. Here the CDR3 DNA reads TGTGCCAGTACGAGCGGGAAGGCATCAGATACGCAGTATTTT.

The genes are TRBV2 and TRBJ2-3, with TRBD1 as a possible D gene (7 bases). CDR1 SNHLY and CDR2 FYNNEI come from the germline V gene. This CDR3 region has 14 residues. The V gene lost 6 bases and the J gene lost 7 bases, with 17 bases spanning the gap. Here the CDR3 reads CASRLEGAQYTQYF. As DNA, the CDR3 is TGTGCCAGCAGGCTGGAGGGGGCACAATATACGCAGTATTTT.

CDR3 sequence: CASSPPPAGGTDTQYF. In DNA form, the CDR3 reads TGTGCCAGCAGCCCTCCTCCCGCGGGTGGCACAGATACGCAGTATTTT. The chain uses TRBV5-5 and TRBJ2-3; weak D call: TRBD2 (5 bases). CDR1 SGHKS and CDR2 YYEKEE come from the germline V gene (reference sequence). There are 16 residues in the CDR3. Trimming stripped 4 bases from V and 1 base from J, with 16 bases between.

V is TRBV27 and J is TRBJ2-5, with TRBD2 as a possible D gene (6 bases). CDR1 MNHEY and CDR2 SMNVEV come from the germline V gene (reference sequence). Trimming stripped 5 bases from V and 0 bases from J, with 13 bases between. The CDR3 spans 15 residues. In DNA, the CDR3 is TGTGCCAGCAGTAGGGCGGGAAGCTACCAAGAGACCCAGTACTTC. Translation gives CASSRAGSYQETQYF.

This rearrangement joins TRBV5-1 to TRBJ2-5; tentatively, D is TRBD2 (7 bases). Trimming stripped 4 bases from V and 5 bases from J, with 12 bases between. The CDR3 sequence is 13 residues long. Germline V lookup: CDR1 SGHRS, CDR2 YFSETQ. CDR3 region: CASSTGGWETQYF. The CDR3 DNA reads TGCGCCAGCAGCACGGGGGGCTGGGAGACCCAGTACTTC.

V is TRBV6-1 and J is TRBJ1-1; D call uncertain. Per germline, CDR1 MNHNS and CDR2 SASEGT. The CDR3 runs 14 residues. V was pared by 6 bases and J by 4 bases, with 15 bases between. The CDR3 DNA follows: TGTGCCAGCAGCCTGTGGACGGGAGGCACTGAAGCTTTCTTT. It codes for CASSLWTGGTEAFF.

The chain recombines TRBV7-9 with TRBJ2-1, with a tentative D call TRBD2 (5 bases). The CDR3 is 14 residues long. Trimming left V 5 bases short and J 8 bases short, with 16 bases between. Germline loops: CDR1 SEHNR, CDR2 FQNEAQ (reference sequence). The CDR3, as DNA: TGTGCCAGCAGCCCCGATAGCGCTTTTTATGAGCAGTTCTTC. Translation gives CASSPDSAFYEQFF.

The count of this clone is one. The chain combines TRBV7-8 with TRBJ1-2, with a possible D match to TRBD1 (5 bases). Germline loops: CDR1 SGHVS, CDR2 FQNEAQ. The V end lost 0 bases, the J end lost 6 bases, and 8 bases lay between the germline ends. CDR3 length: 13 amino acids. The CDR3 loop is CASSLAGAHGYTF. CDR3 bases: TGTGCCAGCAGCTTAGCAGGGGCGCATGGCTACACCTTC.

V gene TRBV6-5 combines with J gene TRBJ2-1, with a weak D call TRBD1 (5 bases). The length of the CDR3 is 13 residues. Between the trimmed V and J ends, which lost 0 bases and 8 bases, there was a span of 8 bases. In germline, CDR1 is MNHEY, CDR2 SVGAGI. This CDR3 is CASSYSKGHEQFF. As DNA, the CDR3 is TGTGCCAGCAGTTACTCGAAGGGGCATGAGCAGTTCTTC.

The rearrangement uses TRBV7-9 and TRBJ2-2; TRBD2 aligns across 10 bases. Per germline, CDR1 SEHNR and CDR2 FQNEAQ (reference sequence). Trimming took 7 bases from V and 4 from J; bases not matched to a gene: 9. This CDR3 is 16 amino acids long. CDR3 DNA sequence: TGTGCCAGCATAGCTAGCGGGAGCTGGGCCACCGGGGAGCTGTTTTTT. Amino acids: CASIASGSWATGELFF.

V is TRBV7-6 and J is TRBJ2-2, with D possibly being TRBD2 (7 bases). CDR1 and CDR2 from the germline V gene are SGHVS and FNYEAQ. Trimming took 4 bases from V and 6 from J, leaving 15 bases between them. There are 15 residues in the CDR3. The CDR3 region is CASSSPGAGAGELFF. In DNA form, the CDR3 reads TGTGCCAGCAGCTCCCCGGGGGCGGGGGCCGGGGAGCTGTTTTTT.

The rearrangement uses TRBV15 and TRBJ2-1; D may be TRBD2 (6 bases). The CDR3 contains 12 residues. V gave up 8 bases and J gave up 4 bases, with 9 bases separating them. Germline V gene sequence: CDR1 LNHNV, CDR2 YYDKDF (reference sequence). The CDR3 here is CATLAGYNEQFF. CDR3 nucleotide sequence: TGTGCCACCTTGGCGGGGTACAATGAGCAGTTCTTC. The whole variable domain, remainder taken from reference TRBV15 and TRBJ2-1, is DAMVIQNPRYQVTQFGKPVTLSCSQTLNHNVMYWYQQKSSQAPKLLFHYYDKDFNNEADTPDNFQSRRPNTSFCFLDIRSPGLGDTAMYLCATLAGYNEQFFGPGTRLTVL.

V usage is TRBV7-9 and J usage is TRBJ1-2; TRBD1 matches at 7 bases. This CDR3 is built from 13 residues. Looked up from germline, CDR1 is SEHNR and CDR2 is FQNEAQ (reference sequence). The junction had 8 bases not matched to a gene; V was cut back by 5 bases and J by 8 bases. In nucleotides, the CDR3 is TGTGCCAGCAGCGTTGCCACAGGGGACGGCTACACCTTC. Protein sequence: CASSVATGDGYTF.

Written as DNA, the CDR3 is TGTGCCAGCAGTTCCCGACAGGCCGTTCAGCCCCAGCATTTT. This sequence encodes CASSSRQAVQPQHF. This sequence joins TRBV28 and TRBJ1-5; TRBD1 is a possible D gene (6 bases). V was shortened by 4 bases and J by 6 bases, with 13 bases between the two germline ends. The CDR3 covers 14 residues. Germline V CDR1 and CDR2: MDHEN, SYDVKM.

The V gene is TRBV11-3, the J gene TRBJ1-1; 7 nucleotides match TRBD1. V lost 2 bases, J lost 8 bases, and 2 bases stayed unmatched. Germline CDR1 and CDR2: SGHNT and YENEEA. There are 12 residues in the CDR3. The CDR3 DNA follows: TGTGCCAGCAGCTTAAGGGACAGCGAAGCTTTCTTT. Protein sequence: CASSLRDSEAFF.

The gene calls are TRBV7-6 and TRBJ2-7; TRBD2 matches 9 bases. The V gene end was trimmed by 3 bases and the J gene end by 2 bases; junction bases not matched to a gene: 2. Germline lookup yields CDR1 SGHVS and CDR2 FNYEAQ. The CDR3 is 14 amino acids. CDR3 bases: TGTGCCAGCAGCTTGCTAGCGGGGACCTACGAGCAGTACTTC. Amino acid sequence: CASSLLAGTYEQYF.